This is a list of T cell receptor beta chains from one sample in a study of blood T cell repertoires in COVID-19. Clones were sequenced by immunoSEQ multiplex PCR, and TCRdb holds only the in-frame ones, with some missing. Among around 60,000 clones listed, approximately 85% were seen once. The specimen was peripheral blood. Receptors originate from a man between 45 and 60 years old with active COVID-19. Each CDR3 is given with its conserved first and last residue. Each record gives: CDR3 DNA, CDR3 protein, J gene, clone size, V gene, D gene. D genes are given only for firm matches. A row's size may be missing; if present it is once, few, many or a size class.

DNA: TGTGCCATCAGTGAATCAGGGGCTGGAAACACCATATATTTT
CDR3: CAISESGAGNTIYF
J: TRBJ1-3
size: -
V: TRBV10-3
D: -

DNA: TGCGCCAGCAGCTTGGTTGGCACCCCGCAAGAGACCCAGTACTTC
CDR3: CASSLVGTPQETQYF
J: TRBJ2-5
size: -
V: TRBV5-1
D: -

DNA: TGTGCCAGCAGTTTTTCGCGGGGGAGCACAGATACGCAGTATTTT
CDR3: CASSFSRGSTDTQYF
J: TRBJ2-3
size: -
V: TRBV27
D: TRBD2

DNA: TGTGCCAGCAGCCGCGGCTCAGGGACTAACTATGGCTACACCTTC
CDR3: CASSRGSGTNYGYTF
J: TRBJ1-2
size: -
V: TRBV5-6
D: -

DNA: TGTGCCAGCAGCCCTTCTACGGCACCCGCCAGGAATGAGCAGTTCTTC
CDR3: CASSPSTAPARNEQFF
J: TRBJ2-1
size: -
V: TRBV3-1/TRBV3-2
D: -

DNA: TGTGCCATCAGGCAGGGTAGGGGCGACTCACCCCTCCACTTT
CDR3: CAIRQGRGDSPLHF
J: TRBJ1-6
size: once
V: TRBV10-3
D: -

DNA: TGTGCCAGCAGCTTGGGGCCTTCCTACGAGCAGTACTTC
CDR3: CASSLGPSYEQYF
J: TRBJ2-7
size: once
V: TRBV11-3
D: -

DNA: TGTGCCTGGAGAGTCAGGGGCTATAAGGCTGGCGGGGGGGCTCGAGAGCAGTACTTC
CDR3: CAWRVRGYKAGGGAREQYF
J: TRBJ2-7
size: -
V: TRBV30
D: TRBD2

DNA: TGTGCCAGCAGCGTTTCCACAGGGCCCACCTACGAGCAGTACTTC
CDR3: CASSVSTGPTYEQYF
J: TRBJ2-7
size: -
V: TRBV6-5
D: -

DNA: TGTGCCAGCAGCGGTCCCCGGTACTATGGCTACACCTTC
CDR3: CASSGPRYYGYTF
J: TRBJ1-2
size: -
V: TRBV11-2
D: -

DNA: TGTGCCAGCAGCTTCTCTTTTCAAGAGACCCAGTACTTC
CDR3: CASSFSFQETQYF
J: TRBJ2-5
size: -
V: TRBV11-2
D: -

DNA: TGCAGTGCTAGTGAGCGGGGTCCTTCCTACGAGCAGTACTTC
CDR3: CSASERGPSYEQYF
J: TRBJ2-7
size: -
V: TRBV20-1
D: TRBD2

DNA: TGTGCCAGCACGACGGACAGGAACACTGAAGCTTTCTTT
CDR3: CASTTDRNTEAFF
J: TRBJ1-1
size: -
V: TRBV3-1/TRBV3-2
D: -

DNA: TGTGCCAGCAGTGATCAGTATAATTCACCCCTCCACTTT
CDR3: CASSDQYNSPLHF
J: TRBJ1-6
size: -
V: TRBV6-1
D: -

DNA: TGTGCCAGCAGCTTAGCGGGGGGCGCCACCGGGGAGCTGTTTTTT
CDR3: CASSLAGGATGELFF
J: TRBJ2-2
size: -
V: TRBV9
D: TRBD2

DNA: TGTGCCTGGAGAAACCAGGGCATTCAGTACTTC
CDR3: CAWRNQGIQYF
J: TRBJ2-4
size: -
V: TRBV30
D: -

DNA: TGCAGTGCGACTAGGTCTGAGCAGTTCTTC
CDR3: CSATRSEQFF
J: TRBJ2-1
size: -
V: TRBV20-1
D: -

DNA: TGTGCCAGCAGCGGACAGGGAGGTACTAACTATGGCTACACCTTC
CDR3: CASSGQGGTNYGYTF
J: TRBJ1-2
size: -
V: TRBV6-6
D: TRBD1

DNA: TGTGCCAGCAGCCGGGGGGTGATTCCTGAAAAACTGTTTTTT
CDR3: CASSRGVIPEKLFF
J: TRBJ1-4
size: -
V: TRBV3-1/TRBV3-2
D: -

DNA: TGTGCTAGCAGCCCATCGGGTGGGAGGAATGAGCAGTTCTTC
CDR3: CASSPSGGRNEQFF
J: TRBJ2-1
size: -
V: TRBV7-7
D: -

DNA: TGTGCCAGCTCACCAGACCAGGGGGCTGGGGGCTACACCTTC
CDR3: CASSPDQGAGGYTF
J: TRBJ1-2
size: few
V: TRBV18
D: TRBD1

DNA: TGTGCCAGCAGCTTAGATCTAATCCCTATGAACACTGAAGCTTTCTTT
CDR3: CASSLDLIPMNTEAFF
J: TRBJ1-1
size: once
V: TRBV11-2
D: -

DNA: TGCGCCAGCAGCCAAGTTACAGGGGACTTTCAGCCCCAGCATTTT
CDR3: CASSQVTGDFQPQHF
J: TRBJ1-5
size: -
V: TRBV4-1
D: TRBD1

DNA: TGTGCCATCAGTGGGACAGTCCAGACCCAGTACTTC
CDR3: CAISGTVQTQYF
J: TRBJ2-5
size: -
V: TRBV10-3
D: -

DNA: TGTGCCAGCAGTGATCAGGGGGTCGGGGCCAACGTCCTGACTTTC
CDR3: CASSDQGVGANVLTF
J: TRBJ2-6
size: -
V: TRBV6-1
D: TRBD1

DNA: TGTGCCATCAGCGGGACACTATATGGCTACACCTTC
CDR3: CAISGTLYGYTF
J: TRBJ1-2
size: -
V: TRBV10-3
D: -

DNA: TGTGCCAGTAGTATCGGACAGGGGGCGGATGAGCAGTTCTTC
CDR3: CASSIGQGADEQFF
J: TRBJ2-1
size: -
V: TRBV19
D: TRBD1

DNA: TGTGCCAGCAGCCCAGGGACAGGCGGAAACACCATATATTTT
CDR3: CASSPGTGGNTIYF
J: TRBJ1-3
size: -
V: TRBV3-1/TRBV3-2
D: TRBD1

DNA: TGTGCCAGCAGTTACTCGAGTCTGACCTACGAGCAGTACTTC
CDR3: CASSYSSLTYEQYF
J: TRBJ2-7
size: -
V: TRBV6-5
D: -

DNA: TGTGCCAGTAGTACCCGGACGGGGTCTTTCTACGAGCAGTACTTC
CDR3: CASSTRTGSFYEQYF
J: TRBJ2-7
size: -
V: TRBV19
D: -